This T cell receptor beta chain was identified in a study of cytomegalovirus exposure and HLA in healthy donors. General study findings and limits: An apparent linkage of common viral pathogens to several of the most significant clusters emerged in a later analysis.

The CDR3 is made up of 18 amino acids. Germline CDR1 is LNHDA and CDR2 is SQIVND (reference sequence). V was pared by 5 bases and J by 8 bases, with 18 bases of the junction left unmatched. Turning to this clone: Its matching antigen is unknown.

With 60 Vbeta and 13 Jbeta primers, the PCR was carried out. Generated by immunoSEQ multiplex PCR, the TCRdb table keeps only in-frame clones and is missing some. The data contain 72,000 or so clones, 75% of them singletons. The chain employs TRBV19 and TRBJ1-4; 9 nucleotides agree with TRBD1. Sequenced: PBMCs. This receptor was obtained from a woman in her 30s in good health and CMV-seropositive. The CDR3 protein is CASSSAGTGPTLEEKLFF. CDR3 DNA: TGTGCCAGTAGTTCCGCCGGGACAGGGCCGACCCTCGAGGAAAAACTGTTTTTT.